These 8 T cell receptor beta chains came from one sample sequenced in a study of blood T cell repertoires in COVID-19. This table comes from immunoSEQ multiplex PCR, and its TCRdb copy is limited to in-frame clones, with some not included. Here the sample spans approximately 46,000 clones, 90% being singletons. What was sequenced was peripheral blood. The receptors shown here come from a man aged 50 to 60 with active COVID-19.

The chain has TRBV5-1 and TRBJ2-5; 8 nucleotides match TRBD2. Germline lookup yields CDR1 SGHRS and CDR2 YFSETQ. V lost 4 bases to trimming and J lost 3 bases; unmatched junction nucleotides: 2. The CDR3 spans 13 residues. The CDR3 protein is CASSRAGEETQYF. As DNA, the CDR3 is TGCGCCAGCAGCCGAGCGGGGGAAGAGACCCAGTACTTC.

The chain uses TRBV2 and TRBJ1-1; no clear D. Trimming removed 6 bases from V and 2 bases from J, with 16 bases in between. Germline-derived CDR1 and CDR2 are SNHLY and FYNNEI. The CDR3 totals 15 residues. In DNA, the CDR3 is TGTGCCAGCAGCCTCCGGCCGACTCTAAACACTGAAGCTTTCTTT. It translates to CASSLRPTLNTEAFF.

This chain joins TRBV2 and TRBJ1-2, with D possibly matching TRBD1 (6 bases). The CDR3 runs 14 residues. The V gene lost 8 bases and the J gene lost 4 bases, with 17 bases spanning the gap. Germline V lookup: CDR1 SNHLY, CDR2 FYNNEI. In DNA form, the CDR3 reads TGTGCCAGCGGGACAAGGAGGCTGGGCTATGGCTACACCTTC. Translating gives CASGTRRLGYGYTF.

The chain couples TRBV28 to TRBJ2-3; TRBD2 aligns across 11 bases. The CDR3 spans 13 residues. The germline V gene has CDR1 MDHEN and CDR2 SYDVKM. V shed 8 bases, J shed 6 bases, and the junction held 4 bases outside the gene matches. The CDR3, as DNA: TGTGCCAGCTCGCTAGCGGGGGGTGATACGCAGTATTTT. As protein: CASSLAGGDTQYF.

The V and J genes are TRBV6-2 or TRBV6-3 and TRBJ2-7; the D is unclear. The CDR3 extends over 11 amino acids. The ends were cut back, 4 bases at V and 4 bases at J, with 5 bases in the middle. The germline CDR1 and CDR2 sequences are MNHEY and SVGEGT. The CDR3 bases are TGTGCCAGCAGTTCTTTTTACGAGCAGTACTTC. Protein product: CASSSFYEQYF.

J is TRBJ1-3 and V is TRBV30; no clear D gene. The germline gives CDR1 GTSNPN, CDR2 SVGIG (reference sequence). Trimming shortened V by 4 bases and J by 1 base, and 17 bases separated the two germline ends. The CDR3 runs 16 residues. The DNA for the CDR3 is TGTGCCTGGACCGGTTGGGGAGTCCTGTCTGGAAACACCATATATTTT. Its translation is CAWTGWGVLSGNTIYF.

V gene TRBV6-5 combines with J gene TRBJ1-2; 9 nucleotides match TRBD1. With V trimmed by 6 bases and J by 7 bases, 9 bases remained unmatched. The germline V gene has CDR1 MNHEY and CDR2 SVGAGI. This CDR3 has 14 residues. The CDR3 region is CASRPLGDRAGYTF. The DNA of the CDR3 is TGTGCCAGCAGACCCTTGGGGGACAGGGCTGGCTACACCTTC.

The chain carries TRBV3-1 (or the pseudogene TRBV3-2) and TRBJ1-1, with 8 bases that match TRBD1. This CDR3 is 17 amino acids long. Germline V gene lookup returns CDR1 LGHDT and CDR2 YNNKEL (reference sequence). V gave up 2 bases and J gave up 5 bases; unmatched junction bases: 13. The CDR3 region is CASSQPVGQGKRTEAFF. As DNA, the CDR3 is TGTGCCAGCAGCCAACCTGTTGGACAGGGCAAACGGACTGAAGCTTTCTTT.